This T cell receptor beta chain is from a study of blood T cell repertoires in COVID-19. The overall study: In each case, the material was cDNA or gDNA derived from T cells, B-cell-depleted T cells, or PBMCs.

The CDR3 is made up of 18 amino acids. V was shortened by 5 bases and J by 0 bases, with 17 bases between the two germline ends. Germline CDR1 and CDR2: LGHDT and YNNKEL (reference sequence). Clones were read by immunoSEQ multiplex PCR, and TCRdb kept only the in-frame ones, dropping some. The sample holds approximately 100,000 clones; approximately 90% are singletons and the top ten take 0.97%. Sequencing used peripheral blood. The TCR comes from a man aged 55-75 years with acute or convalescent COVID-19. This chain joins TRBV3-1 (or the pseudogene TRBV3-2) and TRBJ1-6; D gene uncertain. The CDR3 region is CASSSHRPLSSYNSPLHF. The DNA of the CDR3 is TGTGCCAGCAGCAGCCACCGCCCCCTTAGCTCCTATAATTCACCCCTCCACTTT.